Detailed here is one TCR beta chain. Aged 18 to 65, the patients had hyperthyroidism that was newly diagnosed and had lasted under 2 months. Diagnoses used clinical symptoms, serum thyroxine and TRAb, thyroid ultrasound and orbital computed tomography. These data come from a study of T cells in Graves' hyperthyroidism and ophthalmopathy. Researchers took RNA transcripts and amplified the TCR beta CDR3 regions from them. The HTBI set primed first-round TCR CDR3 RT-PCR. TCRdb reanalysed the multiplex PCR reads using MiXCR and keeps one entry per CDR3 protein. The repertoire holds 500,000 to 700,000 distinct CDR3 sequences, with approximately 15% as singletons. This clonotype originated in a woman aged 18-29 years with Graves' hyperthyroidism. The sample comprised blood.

CDR3 coding DNA: TGTGCCAGCTCTCCGAACGGGGTAGCGGGAGCATACCAAGAGACCCAGTACTTC. Protein: CASSPNGVAGAYQETQYF. The chain uses TRBV28 and TRBJ2-5, with 9 bases lining up with TRBD2. V shed 8 bases, J shed 0 bases, and the junction held 16 bases outside the gene matches. There are 18 residues in the CDR3. Germline lookup yields CDR1 MDHEN and CDR2 SYDVKM.